These T cell receptor beta chains were read from a single sample in a study of regulatory T cells in long-lasting Graves disease. TCRdb processed the multiplex PCR reads anew with MiXCR; each CDR3 protein has one entry. This sample has 700,000 or so distinct CDR3 sequences, with around 32% found just once. The material was peripheral blood mononuclear cells (PBMCs), obtained when the disease was refractory, from a patient treated with antithyroid drugs. The receptors were sampled from a female donor with Graves disease. Both conserved end residues are part of each CDR3. The D gene is left open where the match is weak. For some rows the clone size is stated as once, few or many, or as a class when expanded; others skip it.

>many|TRBJ1-1|TRBV2|-
CASSEVGDTEAFF
TGTGCCAGCAGTGAAGTGGGAGACACTGAAGCTTTCTTT
>-|TRBJ1-4|TRBV4-1|TRBD1
CASSYRGAEQTNEKLFF
TGCGCCAGCAGTTACAGGGGCGCTGAGCAAACTAATGAAAAACTGTTTTTT
>few|TRBJ1-1|TRBV28|-
CASTMGGTEAFF
TGTGCCAGCACGATGGGGGGCACTGAAGCTTTCTTT
>few|TRBJ1-2|TRBV13|TRBD1
CASSFVGQGTKNYGYTF
TGTGCCAGCAGCTTTGTGGGACAGGGGACAAAAAACTATGGCTACACCTTC
>-|TRBJ1-2|TRBV24-1|-
CATSGKVAGHIGYGYTF
TGTGCCACCAGTGGTAAAGTAGCAGGGCATATCGGCTATGGCTACACCTTC
>many|TRBJ2-1|TRBV12-3/TRBV12-4|TRBD2
CASSLKEGLAGVNEQFF
TGTGCCAGCAGTTTAAAAGAAGGGCTAGCGGGAGTCAATGAGCAGTTCTTC
>many|TRBJ1-4|TRBV28|-
CASSRIQATNEKLFF
TGTGCCAGCAGCCGCATACAAGCAACTAATGAAAAACTGTTTTTT
>-|TRBJ2-2|TRBV7-3|-
CASSPLRAGELFF
TGTGCCAGCAGCCCACTCCGGGCCGGGGAGCTGTTTTTT
>-|TRBJ2-2|TRBV5-1|TRBD2
CASSRGLAETGELFF
TGCGCCAGCAGCCGGGGACTAGCGGAGACCGGGGAGCTGTTTTTT
>-|TRBJ2-7|TRBV7-8|-
CASSLYSPGGGVSYEQYF
TGTGCCAGCAGCTTATACAGCCCTGGGGGTGGGGTCTCCTACGAGCAGTACTTC
>-|TRBJ1-2|TRBV12-3/TRBV12-4|-
CASTEGWDGYTF
TGTGCCAGTACCGAGGGGTGGGATGGCTACACCTTC
>-|TRBJ2-1|TRBV6-1|-
CASSELRNNEQFF
TGTGCCAGCAGTGAGCTCCGGAACAATGAGCAGTTCTTC
>once|TRBJ1-5|TRBV30|TRBD1
CAWNLGQMNQPQHF
TGTGCCTGGAATTTGGGACAGATGAATCAGCCCCAGCATTTT
>many|TRBJ1-1|TRBV2|-
CASSEIPEAFF
TGTGCCAGCAGTGAAATCCCGGAAGCTTTCTTT
>-|TRBJ2-7|TRBV6-9|TRBD2
CASSLGGGQYF
TGTGCCAGCAGTTTGGGGGGGGGGCAGTACTTC
>many|TRBJ1-2|TRBV28|TRBD1
CASSSQGAQIYGYTF
TGTGCCAGCAGTTCCCAGGGGGCGCAGATCTATGGCTACACCTTC